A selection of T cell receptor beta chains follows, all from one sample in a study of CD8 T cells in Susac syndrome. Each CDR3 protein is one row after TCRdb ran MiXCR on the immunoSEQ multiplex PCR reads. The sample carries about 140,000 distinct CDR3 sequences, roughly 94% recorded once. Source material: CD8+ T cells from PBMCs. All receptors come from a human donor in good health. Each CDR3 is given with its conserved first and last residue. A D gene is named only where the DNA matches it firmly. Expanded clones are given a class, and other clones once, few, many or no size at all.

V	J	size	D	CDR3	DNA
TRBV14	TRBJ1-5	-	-	CASSQEEWGPQHF	TGTGCCAGCAGCCAAGAAGAATGGGGGCCCCAGCATTTT
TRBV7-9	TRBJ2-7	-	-	CASSLDREQYF	TGTGCCAGCAGCTTAGACCGCGAGCAGTACTTC
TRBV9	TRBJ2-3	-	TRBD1	CASSVEDRGEIDTQYF	TGTGCCAGCAGCGTAGAGGACAGGGGGGAAATAGATACGCAGTATTTT
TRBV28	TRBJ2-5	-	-	CASSLYGQETQYF	TGTGCCAGCAGTTTATACGGCCAAGAGACCCAGTACTTC
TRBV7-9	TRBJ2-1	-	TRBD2	CASSPNPLAGSGLGQFF	TGTGCCAGCAGCCCAAACCCTCTAGCGGGATCTGGTTTGGGGCAGTTCTTC
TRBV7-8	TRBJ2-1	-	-	CASSLGVGDEQFF	TGTGCCAGCAGCTTAGGAGTGGGAGATGAGCAGTTCTTC
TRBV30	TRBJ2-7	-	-	CAWGDYEQYF	TGTGCCTGGGGGGACTACGAGCAGTACTTC
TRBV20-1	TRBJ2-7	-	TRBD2	CSARDLAGVYEQYF	TGCAGTGCTAGAGATCTAGCGGGAGTGTACGAGCAGTACTTC
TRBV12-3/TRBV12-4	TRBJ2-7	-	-	CASSSRTLTYEQYF	TGTGCCAGCAGTTCCCGGACACTGACTTACGAGCAGTACTTC
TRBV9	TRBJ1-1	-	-	CASSVAGGDTEAFF	TGTGCCAGCAGCGTAGCGGGGGGGGACACTGAAGCTTTCTTT
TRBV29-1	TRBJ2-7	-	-	CSVEFVDSLFDYEQYF	TGCAGCGTTGAATTCGTGGACAGTCTTTTTGACTACGAGCAGTACTTC
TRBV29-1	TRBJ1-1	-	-	CSVKTSGMNTEAFF	TGCAGCGTCAAAACCTCGGGGATGAACACTGAAGCTTTCTTT
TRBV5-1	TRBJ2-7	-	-	CASSFYGDGYYEQYF	TGCGCCAGCAGCTTTTACGGGGACGGATACTACGAGCAGTACTTC
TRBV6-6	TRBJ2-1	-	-	CASRNRGVDEQFF	TGTGCCAGCAGAAACCGGGGAGTTGATGAGCAGTTCTTC
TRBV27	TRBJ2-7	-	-	CASSPIGQLYEQYF	TGTGCCAGCAGCCCGATCGGACAGCTCTACGAGCAGTACTTC
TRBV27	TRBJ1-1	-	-	CASRRTTEAFF	TGTGCCAGCAGGAGGACCACTGAGGCTTTCTTT
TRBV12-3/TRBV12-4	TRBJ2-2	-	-	CASSETNTGELFF	TGTGCCAGCAGCGAGACGAACACCGGGGAGCTGTTTTTT
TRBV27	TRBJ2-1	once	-	CASLSSPYNEQFF	TGTGCCAGCCTGAGTAGCCCGTACAATGAGCAGTTCTTC
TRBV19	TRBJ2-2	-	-	CASSIGGSGELFF	TGTGCCAGTAGTATAGGAGGCTCCGGGGAGCTGTTTTTT
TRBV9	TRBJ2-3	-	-	CASSVSGPDTQYF	TGTGCCAGCAGCGTGTCGGGCCCAGATACGCAGTATTTT
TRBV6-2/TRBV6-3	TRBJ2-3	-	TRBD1	CASSYSARGPDTQYF	TGTGCCAGCAGTTACAGCGCCAGGGGGCCAGATACGCAGTATTTT
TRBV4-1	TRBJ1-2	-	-	CASSQNLEGYTF	TGCGCCAGCAGCCAAAACCTGGAGGGCTACACCTTC
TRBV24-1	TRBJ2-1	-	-	CATSDTGGSEDEQFF	TGTGCCACCAGTGATACAGGAGGATCTGAGGATGAGCAGTTCTTC
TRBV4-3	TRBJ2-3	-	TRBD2	CASSHLESGGDTQYF	TGCGCCAGCAGCCACCTTGAGTCGGGAGGAGATACGCAGTATTTT
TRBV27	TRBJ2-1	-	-	CASSTPQGAYNEQFF	TGTGCCAGCAGTACCCCACAGGGTGCCTACAATGAGCAGTTCTTC
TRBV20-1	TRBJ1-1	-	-	CSASDEVPEAFF	TGCAGTGCTTCGGACGAAGTCCCTGAAGCTTTCTTT
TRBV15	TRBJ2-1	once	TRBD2	CATSTHSGSSYNEQFF	TGTGCCACCAGCACTCATAGCGGGAGCTCCTACAATGAGCAGTTCTTC
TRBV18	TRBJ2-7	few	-	CASSPGLGSYEQYF	TGTGCCAGCTCACCGGGGCTCGGCTCCTACGAGCAGTACTTC
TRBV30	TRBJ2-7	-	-	CAWKVGWSYEQYF	TGTGCCTGGAAAGTTGGATGGTCCTACGAGCAGTACTTC
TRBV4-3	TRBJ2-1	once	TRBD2	CASSQVGVAGGGNEQFF	TGCGCCAGCAGCCAAGTGGGAGTAGCGGGAGGAGGGAATGAGCAGTTCTTC
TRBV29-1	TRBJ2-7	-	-	CSVVGGGGYEQYF	TGCAGCGTTGTAGGGGGAGGGGGCTACGAGCAGTACTTC
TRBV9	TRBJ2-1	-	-	CASSSESTTSWSEQFF	TGTGCCAGCAGCTCTGAATCAACCACTAGTTGGAGTGAGCAGTTCTTC
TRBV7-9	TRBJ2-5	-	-	CASSDNGQGYQETQYF	TGTGCCAGCAGCGATAACGGCCAGGGATACCAAGAGACCCAGTACTTC
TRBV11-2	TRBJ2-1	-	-	CASRTLGGEQFF	TGTGCCAGCAGGACCCTAGGGGGTGAGCAGTTCTTC
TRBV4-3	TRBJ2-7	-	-	CASSQEVDSWYEQYF	TGCGCCAGCAGCCAAGAAGTGGACTCGTGGTACGAGCAGTACTTC